This entry describes one T cell receptor (beta chain). Authors' methods: Estimates of nucleated cell counts were drawn from the amplification of reference gene primers. This table comes from immunoSEQ multiplex PCR, and its TCRdb copy is limited to in-frame clones, with some not included. The D gene and trimming were derived from the DNA, and the V and J assignments and clone size from that table. This table has 99,000 or so clones, about four fifths appearing once. This record comes from a study of blood T cell repertoires in COVID-19. Study as a whole: Samples came from the United States, Italy and Spain, spanning acute and convalescent COVID-19. The cDNA or gDNA used as material had been derived from T cells, B-cell-depleted T cells, or PBMCs.

The CDR3 runs 16 residues. Germline V gene data show CDR1 as SEHNR and CDR2 as FQNEAQ (reference sequence). J was trimmed by 4 bases and V by 1 base; bases with no gene match: 4. V is TRBV7-9 and J is TRBJ2-3; 11 positions match TRBD2. This receptor was identified in a woman between 65 and 79 years old with acute or convalescent COVID-19. Sample: peripheral blood. This CDR3 reads CASSLGSGRAADTQYF. The CDR3 coding sequence is TGTGCCAGCAGCTTAGGTAGCGGGAGGGCCGCAGATACGCAGTATTTT.